Listed below are T cell receptor beta chains from one sample, sequenced in a study of Graves' ophthalmopathy and Graves' hyperthyroidism. TCRdb analysed the multiplex PCR reads with MiXCR anew, one entry per CDR3 protein. The repertoire holds 40,000 to 50,000 distinct CDR3 sequences, with about 50% as singletons. Sequencing was done on a sample of peripheral blood. The receptors originated from an adult man with Graves' ophthalmopathy. Both conserved end residues are part of each CDR3. Fields, in order: CDR3 length, D gene, clone size, V gene, J gene, CDR3 protein, CDR3 DNA. The D gene is left open where the match is weak. Size is omitted from some rows. Given values are once, few, many or a class for expanded clones.

18,NA,few,TRBV28,TRBJ1-3,CASSFKRSRGGPGNTIYF,TGTGCCAGCAGTTTCAAGAGGAGCCGTGGGGGACCGGGAAACACCATATATTTT
13,NA,many,TRBV5-6,TRBJ1-6,CASSFYRNSPLHF,TGTGCCAGCAGCTTTTACCGTAATTCACCCCTCCACTTT
14,NA,many,TRBV3-1,TRBJ1-5,CASSQGLSNQPQHF,TGTGCCAGCAGCCAGGGGCTCTCCAATCAGCCCCAGCATTTT
14,NA,NA,TRBV15,TRBJ2-2,CASTGMRGGGELFF,TGTGCCAGCACCGGGATGAGAGGGGGCGGGGAGCTGTTTTTT
12,NA,medium-sized,TRBV20-1,TRBJ1-2,CSARGPLYGYTF,TGCAGTGCTAGAGGTCCGCTCTATGGCTACACCTTC
16,NA,many,TRBV6-5,TRBJ2-7,CASSFSQRAGSSEQYF,TGTGCCAGCAGTTTCTCTCAGCGTGCAGGGTCGAGTGAGCAGTACTTC
16,TRBD1,NA,TRBV7-9,TRBJ1-1,CASSPVEQGARTEAFF,TGTGCCAGCAGCCCTGTTGAGCAGGGGGCGAGGACTGAAGCTTTCTTT
14,NA,medium-sized,TRBV7-2,TRBJ1-1,CASSSSRVATEAFF,TGTGCCAGCAGCTCCTCTCGGGTGGCCACTGAAGCTTTCTTT
15,TRBD2,NA,TRBV9,TRBJ2-3,CASSLASGKTDTQYF,TGTGCCAGCAGTTTAGCTAGCGGGAAGACAGATACGCAGTATTTT
17,NA,medium-sized,TRBV29-1,TRBJ2-1,CSVVARRRGGLFDEQFF,TGCAGCGTTGTCGCTCGTCGCAGGGGCGGGCTCTTTGATGAGCAGTTCTTC
18,TRBD2,many,TRBV12-3/TRBV12-4,TRBJ2-3,CASRESNPGLAGTDTQYF,TGTGCCAGCAGGGAATCGAACCCGGGACTAGCGGGCACAGATACGCAGTATTTT
15,NA,many,TRBV7-2,TRBJ2-2,CASSSSGGPAGELFF,TGTGCCAGCAGCTCCTCCGGGGGGCCGGCCGGGGAGCTGTTTTTT